This T cell receptor (beta chain) was sequenced in a study of cytomegalovirus exposure and HLA in healthy donors. This clone was observed a single time. Its antigen is not identified. Assay used: immunoSEQ multiplex PCR; TCRdb lists only in-frame clones, some missing. The sample has roughly 110,000 clones, around 89% seen once. Study findings and constraints: Researchers catalogued 160 or so TCR beta chains as cytomegalovirus-associated.

Germline V gives CDR1 LNHDA, CDR2 SQIVND (reference sequence). The CDR3 runs 14 residues. The V end lost 3 bases, the J end lost 1 base, and 9 bases lay between the germline ends. The chain joins TRBV19 to TRBJ1-1, with TRBD1 as a possible D gene (5 bases). The origin of this receptor is a woman aged 18 to 35 in good health and CMV-seropositive. The sequenced sample consisted of PBMCs. Written as DNA, the CDR3 is TGTGCCAGTAGTATTCGCAGGGAGAACACTGAAGCTTTCTTT. Amino acids: CASSIRRENTEAFF.